This TCR beta chain was retrieved from a study of cytomegalovirus exposure and HLA in healthy donors. Overall study results and limits: Reports state that TCR beta sequences accurately predicted most subjects' HLA-A and HLA-B alleles. No immune exposure information besides CMV serostatus was available. A previous analysis found most TCR beta V segments productive roughly 90% or roughly 30% of the time. Both high specificity and high sensitivity reportedly marked the classifier's diagnosis of cytomegalovirus status.

This CDR3 comprises 14 residues. Trimming left V 4 bases short and J 0 bases short, with 4 bases between. Germline V gene lookup returns CDR1 MNHEY and CDR2 SMNVEV (reference sequence). Primers: 60 Vbeta forward and 13 Jbeta reverse. Only in-frame clones appear in the TCRdb table, and some are missing; sequencing was by immunoSEQ multiplex PCR. The sample totals 100,000 to 150,000 clones. In the case of this clone: Its cognate antigen is unknown.

The chain couples TRBV27 to TRBJ2-6; D unclear. The specimen was PBMCs. The origin of this receptor is a man aged 18 to 30 in good health and CMV-seronegative. Here the CDR3 reads CASSSYSGANVLTF. CDR3 DNA: TGTGCCAGCAGTTCCTACTCTGGGGCCAACGTCCTGACTTTC.